This passage covers 2 T cell receptor beta chains from one sample sequenced in a study of cytomegalovirus exposure and HLA in healthy donors (dated by TCRdb to the late 2010s). The library came from the immunoSEQ multiplex PCR assay. A mixture of 60 forward primers for TCR Vbeta segments and 13 reverse primers for TCR Jbeta segments was used in the multiplex PCR. This is the immuneACCESS table as TCRdb keeps it, with only in-frame sequences that have V and J called. A part of the clones is gone; compared with another copy, unresolved V genes explain less than half, and the rest is unexplained. Present in this sample are 100,000 to 120,000 clones, approximately 82% of which were seen just once. 7.5% to 9% of the sample lies in the top ten. The sequencing input was PBMCs. The receptors originated from a man aged 35 to 55 in good health and CMV-seropositive.

The rearrangement joins TRBV5-1 to TRBJ2-4, with D perhaps matching TRBD2 (5 bases). Trimming removed 1 base at V and 9 bases at J, with 14 bases between. Germline V gene lookup returns CDR1 SGHRS and CDR2 YFSETQ. The CDR3 covers 14 residues. The CDR3 is CASSLWASSGIQYF. CDR3 sequence (DNA): TGCGCCAGCAGCTTGTGGGCCTCGAGCGGCATTCAGTACTTC. Variable domain in full (rest from reference TRBV5-1 and TRBJ2-4): KAGVTQTPRYLIKTRGQQVTLSCSPISGHRSVSWYQQTPGQGLQFLFEYFSETQRNKGNFPGRFSGRQFSNSRSEMNVSTLELGDSALYLCASSLWASSGIQYFGAGTRLSVL.

This rearrangement joins TRBV7-2 to TRBJ2-7, with 7 bases fitting TRBD1. Germline CDR1 is SGHTA and CDR2 is FQGNSA. The V segment lost 9 bases and the J segment 1 base; nucleotides outside the gene matches: 6. The CDR3 has 13 residues. For the CDR3, the DNA is TGTGCCAGTAAGACAGGGCTTTCCTACGAGCAGTACTTC. Its protein product is CASKTGLSYEQYF.